This T cell receptor (beta chain) originates from a study of T cell repertoires in cytomegalovirus infection (dated by TCRdb to about 2019). Looking at the study overall: Peptide stimulations targeted recently identified HLA-C-restricted CMV epitopes, whose presentation resists viral immunomodulation, together with well-studied HLA-B-restricted epitopes. Because public TCR beta signatures pointed to carriage of CMV infection together with the matching HLA type, the HLA type of each donor mattered for the analysis.

The treatment or condition label on this specimen signifies: in vitro stimulation with specific CMV peptide epitopes to enrich CMV-specific T cells. Results and caveats for the whole study, not just this receptor: Cumulative frequency of public TCR beta family members discriminated carriers of CMV infection plus the relevant HLA type in this cohort and an independent approximately 370-donor cohort. In the ex vivo response, HLA-C-restricted CMV-specific TCR beta clonotypes were dominant, and in two of eight donors the single most frequent clonotype came from this HLA-C-restricted group.

TCRdb names Illumina HiSeq 1500 as the instrument used. TCRdb reprocessing: public reads trimmed at Q25 with fastp, clones called with MiXCR, in-frame beta chains kept. Every entry covers one CDR3 protein and lists the most common genes and DNA from its rows. The sample records about a million distinct CDR3 sequences, around a third of which are singletons. The ten largest clones take up roughly 13% of the sample. Points on this clonotype: The antigen it binds to is not known. Qualities for individual bases were not recorded, and no much larger clone is one base off.

Via the germline V gene, CDR1 is MNHNS and CDR2 SASEGT. V is pruned by 4 bases and J by 6 bases, leaving 5 bases of the junction without a gene match. Inclusive of the bounding cysteine and phenylalanine, the CDR3 is 14 residues long. The sequence is cut down to CDR3 DNA, 42 bases in frame from base 1. The receptor chain draws on TRBV6-1 and TRBJ1-2, and 10 bases in between align with TRBD1. Specimen: cultured CD8+ T cells from PBMCs, collected from culture after CMV antigen stimulation. The receptor was isolated from a human donor in good health (CMV status not recorded). Some clones in this sample may be carry-over from other donors' samples. The CDR3 has the sequence CASSVRDRGHGYTF. The sequence in DNA is TGTGCCAGCAGTGTACGGGACAGGGGCCATGGCTACACCTTC.